This T cell receptor (beta chain) came from a study of cytomegalovirus exposure and HLA in healthy donors. Points from the study as a whole: The study flagged about 150 TCR beta chains as cytomegalovirus-associated. Many donors carried some public TCRs, although rarity characterized most TCR sequences.

In the PCR, 60 Vbeta and 13 Jbeta primers were used. Sequencing used immunoSEQ multiplex PCR; TCRdb keeps in-frame clones, though not all of them. The sample records approximately 150,000 clones, more than 65% being singletons. This clone was seen only once. The target antigen is unknown. Germline CDR1 is MNHEY and CDR2 is SVGAGI. V lost 5 bases to trimming and J lost 2 bases; unmatched junction nucleotides: 5. The CDR3 is 14 amino acids. Sequences were obtained from PBMCs. This chain joins TRBV6-5 and TRBJ2-7; 8 positions match TRBD2. The clonotype comes from a man younger than 45 in good health and CMV-seronegative. The CDR3 DNA reads as TGTGCCAGCAGTAGAAGCGGGAGTGCCTACGAGCAGTACTTC. Translation gives CASSRSGSAYEQYF.